This T cell receptor beta chain was recovered during a study of T cells in Graves' hyperthyroidism and ophthalmopathy. The study's findings and limits: From stable hyperthyroidism, ophthalmopathy was separated by a 13 V-J model.

RNA transcripts served as the template for amplifying TCR beta CDR3 regions. First-round RT-PCR with HTBI primers amplified the TCR CDR3 region. Using its own MiXCR run on the multiplex PCR reads, TCRdb lists one record per CDR3 protein. Of approximately 400,000 distinct CDR3 sequences in the sample, approximately 15% were seen once. From germline, CDR1 is MNHNS and CDR2 SASEGT. This CDR3 is built from 13 residues. V dropped 1 base and J dropped 11 bases, with 14 bases sitting between them. Notes on this clonotype: Its antigen remains unidentified.

This rearrangement joins TRBV6-1 to TRBJ1-1; no clear D gene. Sequenced sample: blood. This TCR was sampled from a woman in her late teens or twenties with Graves' hyperthyroidism. The CDR3 loop reads CASSEGTGFGAFF. The CDR3 region has the DNA TGTGCCAGCAGTGAAGGGACGGGGTTTGGGGCTTTCTTT.